The 20 T cell receptor beta chains in this list originate from one sample, sequenced in a study of identical twins' blood T cells. One entry per CDR3 protein results from TCRdb running MiXCR on the 5' RACE reads. The table lists 400,000 or so distinct CDR3 sequences, roughly 27% of them singletons, with about 6% in the top ten. Sequencing input: PBMCs. These receptors were taken from a woman between 18 and 50 years old in good health.

This clonotype turned up a few times. The chain carries TRBV2 and TRBJ2-7; 7 bases line up with TRBD1. The germline V gene has CDR1 SNHLY and CDR2 FYNNEI. After removal of 8 bases from V and 0 bases from J, the junction contained 10 bases not matched to a gene. The CDR3 length is 15 residues. The DNA for the CDR3 is TGTGCCAGCGGAAGCCTGACAGGGAGCTCCTACGAGCAGTACTTC. Amino acid sequence: CASGSLTGSSYEQYF.

The chain recombines TRBV10-3 with TRBJ1-5, with TRBD1 as a possible D gene (6 bases). The CDR3 length is 14 residues. Germline-derived CDR1 and CDR2 are ENHRY and SYGVKD. Trimming stripped 11 bases from V and 2 bases from J, with 16 bases between. CDR3 DNA sequence: TGTGCCTCTGAAGGGGGTGGCGGCAATCAGCCCCAGCATTTT. Its translation: CASEGGGGNQPQHF.

This clonotype was seen only a few times. This chain links TRBV29-1 with TRBJ2-3; tentative D call: TRBD2 (6 bases). The CDR3 sequence is 12 residues long. With 7 bases removed from V and 2 bases from J, the gap between germline ends came to 10 bases. The germline gives CDR1 SQVTM, CDR2 ANQGSEA. CDR3 in DNA: TGCAGCGGAGTAGCGGACACAGATACGCAGTATTTT. It codes for CSGVADTDTQYF.

V and J are TRBV5-4 and TRBJ1-2; 8 bases agree with TRBD1. The CDR3 has 13 residues. Germline values: CDR1 SGHNT, CDR2 YYREEE (reference sequence). J lost 6 bases, V lost 0 bases, and 1 base had no gene match. The CDR3 DNA is TGTGCCAGCAGCTTGGTACAGGGGGATGGCTACACCTTC. Translated: CASSLVQGDGYTF.

This clonotype has only a few counts. The V and J genes are TRBV20-1 and TRBJ2-3, with 7 bases identical to TRBD2. The CDR3 spans 14 residues. CDR1 is DFQATT and CDR2 is SNEGSKA in the germline V gene (reference sequence). Trimming removed 3 bases from V and 2 bases from J; junction bases left unmatched: 5. CDR3 loop: CSARWEGYTDTQYF. The CDR3, as DNA: TGCAGTGCTAGGTGGGAGGGGTACACAGATACGCAGTATTTT.

This clonotype has just a few counts. The chain joins TRBV29-1 to TRBJ2-1; the match to TRBD1 covers 12 bases. Germline-derived CDR1 and CDR2 are SQVTM and ANQGSEA. The CDR3 consists of 14 residues. Trimming removed 8 bases from V and 9 bases from J; junction bases left unmatched: 11. The CDR3 here is CSTGTGTGGLEQFF. CDR3 in DNA: TGCAGCACCGGGACCGGGACAGGGGGCCTTGAGCAGTTCTTC.

The CDR3 DNA is TGCGCCAGCAGCGGAGCCTCGACAGCTAACTATGGCTACACCTTC. It is translated as CASSGASTANYGYTF. This chain uses TRBV5-1 with TRBJ1-2; possibly TRBD1 for D (5 bases). There are 15 residues in the CDR3. Germline values: CDR1 SGHRS, CDR2 YFSETQ. Trimming shortened V by 4 bases and J by 0 bases, and 13 bases separated the two germline ends.

This clonotype appeared a few times. The rearrangement uses TRBV7-2 and TRBJ1-1; D gene ambiguous. CDR1 is SGHTA, CDR2 FQGNSA, per germline. Trimming left V 5 bases short and J 2 bases short, with 6 bases between. The CDR3 contains 12 residues. The CDR3 here is CASSPHNTEAFF. The CDR3 DNA reads as TGTGCCAGCAGCCCCCATAACACTGAAGCTTTCTTT.

This clonotype was counted a few times. V usage is TRBV18 and J usage is TRBJ2-5; D may be TRBD1 (6 bases). The ends were cut back, 4 bases at V and 3 bases at J, with 12 bases in the middle. Looked up from germline, CDR1 is KGHSH and CDR2 is LQKENI. The CDR3 is 14 amino acids. The CDR3 DNA is TGTGCCAGCTCACTGAACAGGGTGGAAGAGACCCAGTACTTC. Its protein product is CASSLNRVEETQYF.

This clonotype was detected ten times or more. The chain uses TRBV7-6 and TRBJ2-2; a weak D match, TRBD1 (5 bases). The CDR3 is 13 residues long. Germline V gene sequence: CDR1 SGHVS, CDR2 FNYEAQ. The V end was cut by 5 bases, the J end by 7 bases, with 11 bases between. The chain's CDR3 is CASSVDNIGELFF. The CDR3 nucleotides are TGTGCCAGCAGCGTGGACAATATCGGGGAGCTGTTTTTT.

This clonotype has just a few counts. The rearrangement links TRBV20-1 to TRBJ1-2; maybe TRBD1 (5 bases). The CDR3 runs 12 residues. Germline V CDR1 and CDR2: DFQATT, SNEGSKA (reference sequence). Trimming shortened V by 1 base and J by 9 bases, and 12 bases separated the two germline ends. In nucleotides, the CDR3 is TGCAGTGCTAGAGGGGGGGGGATACGCTACACCTTC. Amino acid sequence: CSARGGGIRYTF.

This sequence joins TRBV20-1 and TRBJ1-5, with a possible D match to TRBD1 (6 bases). Germline V gene lookup returns CDR1 DFQATT and CDR2 SNEGSKA (reference sequence). There are 12 residues in the CDR3. Trimming stripped 3 bases from V and 7 bases from J, with 10 bases between. The CDR3 nucleotides read TGCAGTGCTAGTAGGGGGAGGCAGCCCCAGCATTTT. As protein: CSASRGRQPQHF.

The chain employs TRBV10-3 and TRBJ2-1; 7 nucleotides match TRBD2. Germline trimming cut 5 bases from V and 1 base from J; bases unmatched to any gene: 2. The length of the CDR3 is 14 residues. The germline CDR1 and CDR2 sequences are ENHRY and SYGVKD. This CDR3 is CAISTSDSYNEQFF. The CDR3 nucleotides read TGTGCCATCAGTACTAGCGATTCCTACAATGAGCAGTTCTTC.

The chain carries TRBV10-3 and TRBJ2-2; 7 nucleotides match TRBD1. CDR1 and CDR2 from the germline V gene are ENHRY and SYGVKD. The V and J ends lost 0 bases and 7 bases, in that order; junction bases with no gene match: 8. The CDR3 contains 16 residues. This CDR3 reads CAISESTGQRDGELFF. In nucleotides, the CDR3 is TGTGCCATCAGTGAGTCAACGGGACAGAGAGACGGGGAGCTGTTTTTT.

This clonotype has only a few counts. This sequence joins TRBV7-9 and TRBJ1-5, with 7 positions matching TRBD1. The junction had 3 bases not matched to a gene; V was cut back by 3 bases and J by 4 bases. This CDR3 is built from 14 residues. Germline CDR1 is SEHNR and CDR2 is FQNEAQ (reference sequence). The DNA of the CDR3 is TGTGCCAGCAGCTTCGTGGGACAGAATCAGCCCCAGCATTTT. This sequence encodes CASSFVGQNQPQHF.

There are a few counts of this clonotype. The chain joins TRBV10-3 to TRBJ1-3; D ambiguous. Germline-derived CDR1 and CDR2 are ENHRY and SYGVKD. This CDR3 has 11 amino acids. Trimming took off 8 bases at V and 8 bases at J, with 10 bases between the two ends. The CDR3: CAIGKFDTIYF. In DNA form, the CDR3 reads TGTGCCATCGGTAAATTCGACACCATATATTTT.

This clonotype was observed a handful of times. The CDR3 sequence is CSVESQGAYGYTF. CDR3 in DNA: TGCAGCGTCGAATCACAGGGGGCTTATGGCTACACCTTC. The chain combines TRBV29-1 with TRBJ1-2; 9 bases map to TRBD1. This CDR3 has 13 residues. Germline CDR1 is SQVTM and CDR2 is ANQGSEA. V shed 6 bases and J 5 bases; nucleotides not matched to a gene: 7. The full variable domain, its missing parts supplied by reference TRBV29-1 and TRBJ1-2, is SAVISQKPSRDICQRGTSLTIQCQVDSQVTMMFWYRQQPGQSLTLIATANQGSEATYESGFVIDKFPISRPNLTFSTLTVSNMSPEDSSIYLCSVESQGAYGYTFGSGTRLTVV.

This clonotype was observed a handful of times. The V call is TRBV7-9, the J call TRBJ2-4; 7 bases are a match to TRBD1. Trimming removed 3 bases from V and 11 bases from J; junction bases left unmatched: 7. CDR3 length: 13 residues. Germline loops: CDR1 SEHNR, CDR2 FQNEAQ (reference sequence). The CDR3 sequence: CASSFEGALFQYF. In DNA, the CDR3 is TGTGCCAGCAGCTTTGAGGGGGCACTCTTTCAGTACTTC.

Turning to this clonotype: This may be a read error: a much more frequent sequence differs by one nucleotide. The chain links TRBV27 to TRBJ1-5; D gene unclear. CDR3 length equals 15 residues. Germline V gene data show CDR1 as MNHEY and CDR2 as SMNVEV (reference sequence). Trimming cost V 0 bases and J 3 bases, with 9 bases left between them. The CDR3 DNA reads TGTGCCAGCAGTTTATCGATCGGGAACAATCAGCCCCAGCATTTT. Translating gives CASSLSIGNNQPQHF.

The CDR3 sequence: CASSHGENTEAFF. DNA for the CDR3: TGTGCCAGCTCTCACGGTGAGAACACTGAAGCTTTCTTT. The chain carries TRBV18 and TRBJ1-1; D gene ambiguous. The CDR3 extends over 13 amino acids. Trimming shortened V by 6 bases and J by 1 base, and 9 bases separated the two germline ends. Germline V gene lookup returns CDR1 KGHSH and CDR2 LQKENI.